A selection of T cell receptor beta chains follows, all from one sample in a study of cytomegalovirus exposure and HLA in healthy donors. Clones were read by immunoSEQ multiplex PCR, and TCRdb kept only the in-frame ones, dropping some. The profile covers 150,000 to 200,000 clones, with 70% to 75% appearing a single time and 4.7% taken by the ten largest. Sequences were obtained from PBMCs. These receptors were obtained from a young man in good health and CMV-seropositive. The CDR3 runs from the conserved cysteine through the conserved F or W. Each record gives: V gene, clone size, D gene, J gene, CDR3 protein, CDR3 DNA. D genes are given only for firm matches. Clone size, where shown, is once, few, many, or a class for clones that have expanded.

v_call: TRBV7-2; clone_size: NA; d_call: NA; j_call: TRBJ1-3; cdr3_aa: CASSSPTGHRRTIYF; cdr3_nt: TGTGCCAGCAGCTCCCCTACAGGACACCGTCGCACCATATATTTT
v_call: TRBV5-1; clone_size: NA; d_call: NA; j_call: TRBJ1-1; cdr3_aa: CASSLAEAEAFF; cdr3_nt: TGCGCCAGCAGCTTGGCGGAGGCTGAAGCTTTCTTT
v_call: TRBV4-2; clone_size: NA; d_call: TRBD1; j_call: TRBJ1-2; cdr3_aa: CASSQDQRGQDYGYTF; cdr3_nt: TGTGCCAGCAGCCAAGATCAGAGGGGGCAGGACTATGGCTACACCTTC
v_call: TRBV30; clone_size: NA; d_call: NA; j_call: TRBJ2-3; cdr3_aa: CAWSVLAAYTDTQYF; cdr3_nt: TGTGCCTGGAGTGTACTAGCAGCTTACACAGATACGCAGTATTTT
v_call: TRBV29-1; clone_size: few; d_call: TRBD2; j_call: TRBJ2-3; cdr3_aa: CSVDGTRTSTDTQYF; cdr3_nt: TGCAGCGTTGACGGGACTAGGACTAGCACAGATACGCAGTATTTT
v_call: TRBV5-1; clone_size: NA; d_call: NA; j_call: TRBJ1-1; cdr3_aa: CASSLDGTPNTEAFF; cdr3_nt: TGCGCCAGCAGCTTGGACGGGACTCCGAACACTGAAGCTTTCTTT
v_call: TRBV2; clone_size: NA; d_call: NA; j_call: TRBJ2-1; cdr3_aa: CASRAQYNEQFF; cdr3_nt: TGTGCCAGCAGGGCTCAGTATAATGAGCAGTTCTTC
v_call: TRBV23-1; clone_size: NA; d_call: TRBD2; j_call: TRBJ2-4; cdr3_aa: CASSHPPITGGLAKNIQYF; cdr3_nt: TGCGCCAGCAGTCACCCACCGATCACGGGAGGTCTAGCCAAAAACATTCAGTACTTC
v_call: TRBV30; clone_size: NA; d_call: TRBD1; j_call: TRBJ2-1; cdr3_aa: CACPAGTGGSGSYNEQFF; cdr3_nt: TGTGCCTGCCCGGCGGGGACAGGGGGCTCAGGCTCCTACAATGAGCAGTTCTTC
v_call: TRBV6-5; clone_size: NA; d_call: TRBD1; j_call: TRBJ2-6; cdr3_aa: CASSYLGGAGANVLTF; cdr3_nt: TGTGCCAGCAGTTACCTAGGGGGCGCTGGGGCCAACGTCCTGACTTTC
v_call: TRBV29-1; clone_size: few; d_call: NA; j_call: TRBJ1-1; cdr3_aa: CSVEGRQRPEAFF; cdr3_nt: TGCAGCGTTGAGGGGCGTCAACGCCCTGAAGCTTTCTTT
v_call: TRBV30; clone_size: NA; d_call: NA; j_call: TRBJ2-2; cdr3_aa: CAWSKGGNTGELFF; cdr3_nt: TGTGCCTGGAGTAAAGGGGGAAACACCGGGGAGCTGTTTTTT
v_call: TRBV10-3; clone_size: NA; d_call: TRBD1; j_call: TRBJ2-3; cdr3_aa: CAISVTGATDTQYF; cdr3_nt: TGTGCCATCAGTGTGACAGGGGCCACAGATACGCAGTATTTT
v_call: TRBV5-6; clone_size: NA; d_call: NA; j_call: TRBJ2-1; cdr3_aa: CASSPDLSPYNEQFF; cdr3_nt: TGTGCCAGCAGCCCTGACTTAAGCCCCTACAATGAGCAGTTCTTC
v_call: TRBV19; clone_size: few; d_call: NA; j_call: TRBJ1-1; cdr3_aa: CASRDRGRQGSTEAFF; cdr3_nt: TGTGCCAGTAGGGATCGAGGGCGGCAGGGGAGCACTGAAGCTTTCTTT
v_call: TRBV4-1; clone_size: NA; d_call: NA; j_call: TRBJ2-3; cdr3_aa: CASSLALGLDTQYF; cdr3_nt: TGCGCCAGCAGCCTAGCGCTAGGATTAGATACGCAGTATTTT
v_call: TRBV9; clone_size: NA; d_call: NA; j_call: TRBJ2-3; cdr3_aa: CASSVAPADTQYF; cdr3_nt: TGTGCCAGCAGCGTAGCTCCCGCAGATACGCAGTATTTT
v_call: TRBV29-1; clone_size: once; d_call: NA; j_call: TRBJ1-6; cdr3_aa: CSVAREPNSPLHF; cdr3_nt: TGCAGCGTTGCGCGGGAGCCTAATTCACCCCTCCACTTT
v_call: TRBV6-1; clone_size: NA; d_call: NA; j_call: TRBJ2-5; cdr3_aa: CASSEAGAWLETQYF; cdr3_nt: TGTGCCAGCAGTGAAGCGGGGGCATGGTTAGAGACCCAGTACTTC
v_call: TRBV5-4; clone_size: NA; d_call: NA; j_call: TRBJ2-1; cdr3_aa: CASSLDNEQFF; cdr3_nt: TGTGCCAGCAGCCTTGACAATGAGCAGTTCTTC
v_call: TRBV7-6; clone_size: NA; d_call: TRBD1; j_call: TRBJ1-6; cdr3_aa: CASRLGTGDNSPLHF; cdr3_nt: TGTGCCAGCAGATTAGGGACAGGGGATAATTCACCCCTCCACTTT
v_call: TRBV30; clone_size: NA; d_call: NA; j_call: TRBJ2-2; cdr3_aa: CAWSTPAGVNTGELFF; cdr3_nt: TGTGCCTGGAGTACGCCGGCAGGGGTAAACACCGGGGAGCTGTTTTTT
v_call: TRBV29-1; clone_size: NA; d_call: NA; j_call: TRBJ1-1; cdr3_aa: CSVDGRMDGTEAFF; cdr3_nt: TGCAGCGTTGATGGCAGGATGGATGGCACTGAAGCTTTCTTT
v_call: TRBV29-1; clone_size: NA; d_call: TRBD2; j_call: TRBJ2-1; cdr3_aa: CSVELAGGPSYNEQFF; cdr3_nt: TGCAGCGTTGAACTCGCGGGAGGGCCGTCCTACAATGAGCAGTTCTTC
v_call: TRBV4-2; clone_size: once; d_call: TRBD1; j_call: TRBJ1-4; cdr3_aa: CASSPVKGATNEKLFF; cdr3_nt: TGTGCCAGCAGCCCTGTAAAGGGGGCGACTAATGAAAAACTGTTTTTT
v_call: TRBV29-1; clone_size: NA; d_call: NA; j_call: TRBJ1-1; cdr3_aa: CSVSSNTEAFF; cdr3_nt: TGCAGCGTTTCGAGCAACACTGAAGCTTTCTTT
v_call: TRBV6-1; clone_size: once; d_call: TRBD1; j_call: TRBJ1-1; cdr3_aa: CASSARQGDDTEAFF; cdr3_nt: TGTGCCAGCAGTGCCAGACAGGGTGACGACACTGAAGCTTTCTTT